The 28 T cell receptor beta chains below come from one sample, sequenced in a study of blood T cell repertoires in COVID-19. Sequencing was performed with immunoSEQ multiplex PCR; in TCRdb, only in-frame clones are kept and a portion is missing. The sample lists about 21,000 clones, about 89% occurring once. The sample comprised peripheral blood. These receptors were obtained from a man in his 70s with active COVID-19.

The chain joins TRBV27 to TRBJ2-1, with TRBD1 matching 10 bases. Germline V CDR1 and CDR2: MNHEY, SMNVEV (reference sequence). J gave up 4 bases and V 3 bases, and 3 bases lay outside the gene matches. CDR3 length equals 15 residues. This CDR3 is CASSLGTGAYNEQFF. DNA for the CDR3: TGTGCCAGCAGTTTGGGGACAGGGGCATACAATGAGCAGTTCTTC.

The gene calls are TRBV2 and TRBJ2-3; unclear D gene. The CDR3 is made up of 15 amino acids. The germline V gene has CDR1 SNHLY and CDR2 FYNNEI. V was cut by 4 bases and J by 0 bases, with 11 bases left in between. The CDR3 coding sequence is TGTGCCAGCAGTGCTAGAAGTGGGAGCACAGATACGCAGTATTTT. This translates into CASSARSGSTDTQYF.

The V and J genes are TRBV6-6 and TRBJ2-3; possibly TRBD2 for D (6 bases). Germline V lookup: CDR1 MNHNY, CDR2 SVGAGI (reference sequence). The CDR3 consists of 16 residues. V was trimmed by 2 bases and J by 0 bases, leaving 12 bases between them. The chain's CDR3 is CASSYPAGPSTDTQYF. The CDR3 nucleotides read TGTGCCAGCAGTTACCCGGCGGGGCCGAGCACAGATACGCAGTATTTT.

The chain is built from TRBV27 and TRBJ1-2; 9 nucleotides agree with TRBD1. The ends lost 5 bases at V and 4 bases at J; junction bases unmatched: 2. The CDR3 consists of 13 residues. Germline CDR1 MNHEY, CDR2 SMNVEV (reference sequence). The CDR3 DNA is TGTGCCAGCAGTCTGGGACAGGGCTATGGCTACACCTTC. Translating it yields CASSLGQGYGYTF.

The chain carries TRBV5-1 and TRBJ2-1; TRBD2 aligns across 13 bases. This CDR3 has 15 amino acids. Unmatched junction bases numbered 5, after V lost 2 bases and J lost 9 bases. Per germline, CDR1 SGHRS and CDR2 YFSETQ. The DNA for the CDR3 is TGCGCCAGCAGCTTTGGGACTAGCGGGGCGTCTGAGCAGTTCTTC. This translates into CASSFGTSGASEQFF.

J is TRBJ2-5 and V is TRBV5-4; possible D gene TRBD1, 5 bases. V was pared by 1 base and J by 5 bases, with 15 bases between. The germline V gene encodes CDR1 SGHNT and CDR2 YYREEE (reference sequence). This CDR3 has 15 amino acids. The DNA for the CDR3 is TGTGCCAGCAGCTTGAGTTTAGGGGATCGGGAGACCCAGTACTTC. Encoded protein: CASSLSLGDRETQYF. The full variable domain, with the rest looked up from reference TRBV5-4 and TRBJ2-5, is ETGVTQSPTHLIKTRGQQVTLRCSSQSGHNTVSWYQQALGQGPQFIFQYYREEENGRGNFPPRFSGLQFPNYSSELNVNALELDDSALYLCASSLSLGDRETQYFGPGTRLLVL.

The J gene is TRBJ1-2, the V gene TRBV19; D is unclear. CDR1 is LNHDA and CDR2 is SQIVND in the germline V gene (reference sequence). The CDR3 covers 8 residues. The CDR3 reads CYSYGYTF. The CDR3 region has the DNA TGTTACAGTTATGGCTACACCTTC.

The CDR3 coding sequence is TGTGCCACCAGTGATACAGGGTCGGGCACAGATACGCAGTATTTT. It translates to CATSDTGSGTDTQYF. V and J are TRBV24-1 and TRBJ2-3, with D perhaps matching TRBD1 (6 bases). From germline, CDR1 is KGHDR and CDR2 SFDVKD. V shed 3 bases and J shed 1 base, with 10 bases lying between them. The CDR3 covers 15 residues.

The rearrangement joins TRBV7-9 to TRBJ2-1; 8 bases are a match to TRBD2. V shed 5 bases and J 7 bases; nucleotides not matched to a gene: 7. The CDR3 loop spans 14 amino acids. Germline CDR1 and CDR2: SEHNR and FQNEAQ (reference sequence). The CDR3 nucleotides read TGTGCCAGCAGCCCCCCGGGACTAGGGAATGAGCAGTTCTTC. This encodes CASSPPGLGNEQFF.

This chain uses TRBV7-3 with TRBJ2-2; TRBD2 agrees at 12 bases. The V segment lost 5 bases and the J segment 6 bases; nucleotides outside the gene matches: 7. Germline values: CDR1 SGHTA, CDR2 FQGTGA. The CDR3 is 16 amino acids. CDR3 in DNA: TGTGCCAGCAGCCCCCGGCTAGCGGGGGGGCCCGGGGAGCTGTTTTTT. Protein product: CASSPRLAGGPGELFF. Full variable domain (rest looked up from reference TRBV7-3 and TRBJ2-2): GAGVSQTPSNKVTEKGKYVELRCDPISGHTALYWYRQSLGQGPEFLIYFQGTGAADDSGLPNDRFFAVRPEGSVSTLKIQRTERGDSAVYLCASSPRLAGGPGELFFGEGSRLTVL.

A few counts support this clone. CDR3 protein: CASRRGGTAEKLFF. The CDR3 coding sequence is TGTGCCAGCAGACGAGGGGGGACAGCTGAAAAACTGTTTTTT. This sequence joins TRBV6-5 and TRBJ1-4; TRBD1 agrees at 7 bases. Germline V gives CDR1 MNHEY, CDR2 SVGAGI. This CDR3 spans 14 amino acids. Trimming at V came to 6 bases and at J to 7 bases, leaving 8 bases not matched to a gene.

The chain recombines TRBV2 with TRBJ2-7; 11 bases agree with TRBD1. V shed 8 bases and J 3 bases; nucleotides not matched to a gene: 3. Germline values: CDR1 SNHLY, CDR2 FYNNEI. The CDR3 has 13 amino acids. CDR3 DNA: TGTGCCAGCTCGGGACAGGGGGACTACGAGCAGTACTTC. Its translation: CASSGQGDYEQYF.

The CDR3 region has the DNA TGTGCCAGTAGTGACTACAACAGGGGTTATCAGCCCCAGCATTTT. The encoded protein is CASSDYNRGYQPQHF. The J gene is TRBJ1-5, the V gene TRBV19; 7 bases match TRBD1. The trim removed 5 bases at V and 5 bases at J, leaving 9 bases unmatched. Germline V gene sequence: CDR1 LNHDA, CDR2 SQIVND (reference sequence). The CDR3 loop spans 15 amino acids.

This chain joins TRBV2 and TRBJ2-1, with TRBD2 as a possible D gene (6 bases). The CDR3 runs 14 residues. The ends were cut back, 4 bases at V and 6 bases at J, with 13 bases in the middle. The germline V gene has CDR1 SNHLY and CDR2 FYNNEI. This chain's CDR3 is CASSAQTSSNEQFF. As DNA, the CDR3 is TGTGCCAGCAGTGCTCAGACTAGTTCCAATGAGCAGTTCTTC.

The CDR3 nucleotides read TGCGCCAGCAGCTTGAGGGGAGGGGGCACTGAAGCTTTCTTT. Translation gives CASSLRGGGTEAFF. The chain recombines TRBV5-1 with TRBJ1-1, with D possibly being TRBD1 (6 bases). The CDR3 extends over 14 amino acids. Trimming pared 1 base from V and 4 bases from J, leaving 11 bases between. The V gene's germline CDR1 is SGHRS and CDR2 YFSETQ.

The chain employs TRBV30 and TRBJ2-1, with 9 positions matching TRBD1. CDR3 length equals 13 residues. Per the germline V gene, CDR1 is GTSNPN and CDR2 is SVGIG (reference sequence). The trim removed 5 bases at V and 2 bases at J, leaving 1 base unmatched. The CDR3 loop is CAWHRGPYNEQFF. CDR3 DNA: TGTGCCTGGCACAGGGGGCCCTACAATGAGCAGTTCTTC.

This sequence joins TRBV5-6 and TRBJ2-7, with no clear D. Germline lookup yields CDR1 SGHDT and CDR2 YYEEEE. The V end was cut by 4 bases, the J end by 2 bases, with 16 bases between. This CDR3 region has 15 residues. CDR3 nucleotides: TGTGCCAGCAGCCTCTCCCCCGCCAGGCCCTACGAGCAGTACTTC. It yields the protein CASSLSPARPYEQYF.

The chain links TRBV5-1 to TRBJ2-1; no firm D call. In germline, CDR1 is SGHRS, CDR2 YFSETQ. The CDR3 is made up of 12 amino acids. V was cut by 0 bases and J by 6 bases, with 4 bases left in between. The CDR3 reads CASSLGANEQFF. The CDR3 DNA follows: TGCGCCAGCAGCTTGGGCGCCAATGAGCAGTTCTTC.

The gene calls are TRBV18 and TRBJ2-5, with unresolved D. The germline gives CDR1 KGHSH, CDR2 LQKENI. V lost 0 bases and J lost 9, with 8 bases in between. This CDR3 comprises 12 residues. CDR3 nucleotides: TGTGCCAGCTCACCACCTTCATTAGCCCAGTACTTC. This sequence encodes CASSPPSLAQYF.

The V and J genes are TRBV27 and TRBJ2-1; 14 nucleotides line up with TRBD2. CDR1 MNHEY and CDR2 SMNVEV come from the germline V gene (reference sequence). The CDR3 is 19 residues long. The trim removed 4 bases at V and 7 bases at J, leaving 15 bases unmatched. The CDR3 DNA reads as TGTGCCAGCAGTTCCGGACTAGCGGGGGGCCGGGTACCTTCAAATGAGCAGTTCTTC. It yields the protein CASSSGLAGGRVPSNEQFF.

This clone is a singleton in its sample. This chain joins TRBV18 and TRBJ2-3, with 12 nucleotides matching TRBD1. The germline V gene has CDR1 KGHSH and CDR2 LQKENI. V lost 3 bases and J lost 4; bases outside the gene matches: 2. The CDR3 has 15 amino acids. The CDR3 is CASSPGTGGADTQYF. In DNA, the CDR3 is TGTGCCAGCTCACCGGGGACAGGGGGCGCAGATACGCAGTATTTT.

The chain uses TRBV2 and TRBJ2-3; 9 positions agree with TRBD1. Per the germline V gene, CDR1 is SNHLY and CDR2 is FYNNEI. With 0 bases clipped from V and 4 bases from J, the junction kept 5 bases outside the gene matches. The CDR3 is made up of 16 amino acids. The CDR3 region is CASSEAPGQGPDTQYF. The CDR3 DNA is TGTGCCAGCAGTGAAGCGCCGGGACAGGGACCAGATACGCAGTATTTT.

This chain links TRBV30 with TRBJ1-5; 10 bases line up with TRBD1. Germline V gene sequence: CDR1 GTSNPN, CDR2 SVGIG (reference sequence). Trimming cost V 1 base and J 5 bases; bases outside gene matches: 5. The CDR3 has 15 residues. The DNA of the CDR3 is TGTGCCTGGAGTGCAGGAGACAGGGGGCATCAGCCCCAGCATTTT. Translated: CAWSAGDRGHQPQHF.

This chain links TRBV7-3 with TRBJ2-2, with D possibly TRBD1 on 6 matching bases. Germline V gene data show CDR1 as SGHTA and CDR2 as FQGTGA. The ends were cut back, 5 bases at V and 2 bases at J, with 18 bases in the middle. The length of the CDR3 is 17 residues. Here the CDR3 DNA reads TGTGCCAGCAGCCCACAGGGCCGAACAGTCAACACCGGGGAGCTGTTTTTT. Its translation is CASSPQGRTVNTGELFF. The whole variable domain, remainder taken from reference TRBV7-3 and TRBJ2-2, is GAGVSQTPSNKVTEKGKYVELRCDPISGHTALYWYRQSLGQGPEFLIYFQGTGAADDSGLPNDRFFAVRPEGSVSTLKIQRTERGDSAVYLCASSPQGRTVNTGELFFGEGSRLTVL.

The chain carries TRBV5-1 and TRBJ2-3; 10 bases are a match to TRBD1. CDR1 and CDR2 from the germline V gene are SGHRS and YFSETQ. The CDR3 contains 16 residues. With 4 bases clipped from V and 6 bases from J, the junction kept 11 bases outside the gene matches. CDR3 DNA sequence: TGCGCCAGCAGCCGGACAGGGGGAGTAATTTTTGATACGCAGTATTTT. Encoded protein: CASSRTGGVIFDTQYF.

This sequence joins TRBV9 and TRBJ2-2, with D tentatively TRBD1 (6 bases). Trimming shortened V by 0 bases and J by 3 bases, and 9 bases separated the two germline ends. The CDR3 consists of 15 residues. The V gene's germline CDR1 is SGDLS and CDR2 YYNGEE. The CDR3 loop reads CASSVAGDDTGELFF. The CDR3 nucleotides read TGTGCCAGCAGCGTAGCAGGGGACGACACCGGGGAGCTGTTTTTT.

The CDR3 is CASSLQMNTEAFF. CDR3 coding DNA: TGTGCCAGCAGCTTACAAATGAACACTGAAGCTTTCTTT. The chain joins TRBV7-9 to TRBJ1-1; D remains ambiguous. Trimming took 2 bases from V and 0 from J, leaving 4 bases between them. The CDR3 is 13 amino acids. Germline V gene data show CDR1 as SEHNR and CDR2 as FQNEAQ (reference sequence).

This chain uses TRBV7-9 with TRBJ1-1; D gene ambiguous. V was shortened by 5 bases and J by 4 bases, with 17 bases between the two germline ends. Germline loops: CDR1 SEHNR, CDR2 FQNEAQ (reference sequence). The CDR3 spans 15 residues. The CDR3 here is CASSPEEKTGTEAFF. The CDR3 DNA reads TGTGCCAGCAGCCCGGAGGAAAAAACGGGCACTGAAGCTTTCTTT.